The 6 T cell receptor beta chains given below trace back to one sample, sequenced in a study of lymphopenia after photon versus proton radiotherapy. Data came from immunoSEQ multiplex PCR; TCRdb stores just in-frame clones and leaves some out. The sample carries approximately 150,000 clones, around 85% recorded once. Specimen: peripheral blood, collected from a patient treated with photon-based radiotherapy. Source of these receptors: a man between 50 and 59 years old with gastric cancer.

This CDR3 reads CASSFLDNTGELFF. The CDR3 DNA is TGCGCCAGCAGCTTTCTAGACAACACCGGGGAGCTGTTTTTT. The chain has TRBV5-1 and TRBJ2-2; D unclear. The CDR3 is 14 amino acids. The germline V gene has CDR1 SGHRS and CDR2 YFSETQ. The germline V and J ends were trimmed by 2 bases and 2 bases, with 7 bases remaining between them. The full variable domain, completed using reference TRBV5-1 and TRBJ2-2, is KAGVTQTPRYLIKTRGQQVTLSCSPISGHRSVSWYQQTPGQGLQFLFEYFSETQRNKGNFPGRFSGRQFSNSRSEMNVSTLELGDSALYLCASSFLDNTGELFFGEGSRLTVL.

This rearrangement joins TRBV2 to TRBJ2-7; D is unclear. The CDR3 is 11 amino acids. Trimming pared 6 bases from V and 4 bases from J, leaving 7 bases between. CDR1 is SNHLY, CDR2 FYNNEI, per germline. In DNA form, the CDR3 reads TGTGCCAGCAGCTCGGAATACGAGCAGTACTTC. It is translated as CASSSEYEQYF.

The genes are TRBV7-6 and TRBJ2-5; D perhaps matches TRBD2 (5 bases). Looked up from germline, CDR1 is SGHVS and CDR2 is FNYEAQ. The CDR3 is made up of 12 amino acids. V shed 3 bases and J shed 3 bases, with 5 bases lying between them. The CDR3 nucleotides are TGTGCCAGCAGCTTCGGGGAAGAGACCCAGTACTTC. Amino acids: CASSFGEETQYF.

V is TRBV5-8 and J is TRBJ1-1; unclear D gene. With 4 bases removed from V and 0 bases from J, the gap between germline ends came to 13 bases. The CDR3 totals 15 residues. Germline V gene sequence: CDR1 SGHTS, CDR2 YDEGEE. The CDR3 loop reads CASSTRRDLNTEAFF. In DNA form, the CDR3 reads TGTGCCAGCAGCACCCGACGCGACTTGAACACTGAAGCTTTCTTT.

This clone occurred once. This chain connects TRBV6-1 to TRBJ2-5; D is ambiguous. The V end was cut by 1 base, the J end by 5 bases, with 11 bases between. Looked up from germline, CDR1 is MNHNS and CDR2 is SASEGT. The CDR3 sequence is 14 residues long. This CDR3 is CASSEGKPRETQYF. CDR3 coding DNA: TGTGCCAGCAGTGAAGGAAAGCCAAGGGAGACCCAGTACTTC.

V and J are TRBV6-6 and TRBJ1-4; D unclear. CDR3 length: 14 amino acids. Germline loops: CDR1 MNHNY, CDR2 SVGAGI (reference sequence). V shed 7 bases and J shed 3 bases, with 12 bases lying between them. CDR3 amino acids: CASIGVSSNEKLFF. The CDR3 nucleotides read TGTGCCAGCATTGGGGTTTCGTCTAATGAAAAACTGTTTTTT.